This T cell receptor (beta chain) originates from a study of tumor-infiltrating lymphocytes in primary liver carcinoma. Background on the study: Maximum tumor diameters ranged from roughly 4 to 10 cm, stage T1-T3 N0M0. Tissue type made little difference to sample yields of roughly 3.65 to 7.13 million productive TCRbeta reads. The study, taken as a whole, reports: Less overlap was seen in tumor-adjacent and tumor-blood pairs than in tumor region pairs.

The CDR3 loop spans 13 amino acids. The germline CDR1 and CDR2 sequences are SGHDT and YYEEEE. The V and J ends lost 5 bases and 5 bases respectively, with 10 bases between them. At least ten counts were recorded for this clonotype. Its antigen is not known. TCR beta cDNA was made from around 520 ng total RNA with a constant-region primer. Slightly modified ARM-PCR served as the procedure for the TCR beta libraries. These libraries came from three rounds of nested multiplex PCR. A C-beta reverse primer and TRBV1-TRBV30 forward primers served in each of the first two PCR rounds, at approximately 10 cycles apiece. From the multiplex PCR reads, TCRdb called clonotypes with MiXCR, one entry per CDR3 protein. The table includes some 320,000 distinct CDR3 sequences, 65% detected once. Germline DNA was extracted alongside blood RNA, which was obtained from unsorted whole blood. Before surgery, four milliliters of EDTA blood were taken.

The chain has TRBV5-6 and TRBJ2-2; no reliable D call. This receptor was identified in a middle-aged man with primary liver carcinoma and hepatitis B virus infection. Sequencing used peripheral blood. The CDR3 region is CASSLSGTGELFF. DNA of the CDR3: TGTGCCAGCAGTTTATCTGGGACCGGGGAGCTGTTTTTT.